The 30 T cell receptor beta chains reported below all come from one sample, sequenced in a study of T cell clonotyping in hematopoietic cell transplantation. The method was immunoSEQ multiplex PCR; TCRdb's version includes in-frame clones alone and lacks a portion of them. Of roughly 12,000 clones listed, around 50% are singletons. Source material: peripheral blood mononuclear cells. These receptors were collected from a man aged 50 to 59 in good health. Some clones in this sample may be carry-over from other donors' samples.

V is TRBV27 and J is TRBJ2-2, with D possibly matching TRBD1 (6 bases). Germline V CDR1 and CDR2: MNHEY, SMNVEV (reference sequence). This CDR3 has 14 amino acids. V lost 5 bases and J lost 5, with 12 bases in between. CDR3 DNA: TGTGCCAGCAGTCCTACAGGGAATACCGGGGAGCTGTTTTTT. Its protein is CASSPTGNTGELFF.

The V gene is TRBV6-6, the J gene TRBJ1-5; D remains unclear. CDR1 is MNHNY, CDR2 SVGAGI, per germline (reference sequence). The CDR3 length is 12 residues. The ends were cut back, 1 base at V and 4 bases at J, with 2 bases in the middle. CDR3 protein: CASSYYNQPQHF. The CDR3 region has the DNA TGTGCCAGCAGTTACTATAATCAGCCCCAGCATTTT.

The rearrangement uses TRBV7-2 and TRBJ1-2; 8 bases agree with TRBD1. This CDR3 has 13 residues. The trim removed 5 bases at V and 6 bases at J, leaving 5 bases unmatched. CDR1 and CDR2 from the germline V gene are SGHTA and FQGNSA. The CDR3, as DNA: TGTGCCAGCAGCCCTCGACAGGGGAATGGCTACACCTTC. The encoded protein is CASSPRQGNGYTF.

The rearrangement links TRBV7-2 to TRBJ2-1; D not certain. Trimming shortened V by 1 base and J by 5 bases, and 9 bases separated the two germline ends. This CDR3 has 14 amino acids. Germline V gives CDR1 SGHTA, CDR2 FQGNSA. CDR3 coding DNA: TGTGCCAGCAGCTTAGGGCAGGTAAACAATGAGCAGTTCTTC. Protein: CASSLGQVNNEQFF.

The chain couples TRBV30 to TRBJ2-7, with 8 bases aligning to TRBD2. This CDR3 spans 15 amino acids. V trimming: 3 bases; J trimming: 7 bases; junction bases outside the gene matches: 14. The germline CDR1 and CDR2 sequences are GTSNPN and SVGIG (reference sequence). CDR3 sequence (DNA): TGTGCCTGGAGGGGAACTAGCGGAGGCCGTTTAGAGCAGTACTTC. It codes for CAWRGTSGGRLEQYF.

A single count supports this clone. The chain uses TRBV4-1 and TRBJ1-1; D unresolved. Germline-derived CDR1 and CDR2 are MGHRA and YSYEKL. The CDR3 totals 13 residues. V shed 1 base and J shed 3 bases, with 6 bases lying between them. The CDR3 bases are TGCGCCAGCAGCCAAGTTGGGTACACTGAAGCTTTCTTT. As protein: CASSQVGYTEAFF.

The rearrangement links TRBV5-1 to TRBJ1-4; tentative D call: TRBD1 (6 bases). Germline V CDR1 and CDR2: SGHRS, YFSETQ. The CDR3 runs 15 residues. V lost 3 bases to trimming and J lost 5 bases, with 14 bases between them. The CDR3 coding sequence is TGCGCCAGCAGCTCGGACAGTTTTCAGAATGAAAAACTGTTTTTT. This translates into CASSSDSFQNEKLFF.

This clone has a handful of counts. The chain carries TRBV5-4 and TRBJ2-5; either TRBD1 or TRBD2 may supply D (7 bases each). The CDR3 extends over 15 amino acids. Germline V gene sequence: CDR1 SGHNT, CDR2 YYREEE (reference sequence). V shed 4 bases and J shed 4 bases, with 17 bases lying between them. In DNA, the CDR3 is TGTGCCAGCAGCCCCAGGGGGGGAGCAGGAGAGACCCAGTACTTC. It yields the protein CASSPRGGAGETQYF.

This clone was seen a few times. The gene calls are TRBV28 and TRBJ1-5; D is unresolved. The germline gives CDR1 MDHEN, CDR2 SYDVKM. Trimming stripped 1 base from V and 8 bases from J, with 6 bases between. The CDR3 consists of 12 residues. CDR3: CASSLLLKPQHF. In nucleotides, the CDR3 is TGTGCCAGCAGTTTATTACTGAAGCCCCAGCATTTT.

V is TRBV25-1 and J is TRBJ2-5, with 14 bases lining up with TRBD2. V lost 2 bases to trimming and J lost 4 bases; unmatched junction nucleotides: 3. The CDR3 runs to 16 residues. Per the germline V gene, CDR1 is MGHDK and CDR2 is SYGVNS. This chain's CDR3 is CASSEGTSGSVETQYF. In nucleotides, the CDR3 is TGTGCCAGCAGTGAAGGGACTAGCGGGAGCGTAGAGACCCAGTACTTC.

The V call is TRBV11-3, the J call TRBJ1-1, with 8 positions matching TRBD1. Germline CDR1 SGHNT, CDR2 YENEEA. CDR3 length: 17 residues. V lost 6 bases to trimming and J lost 1 base; unmatched junction nucleotides: 13. The CDR3 DNA reads TGTGCCAGCAGTCCCTCTGGGACAGGCTTGCAGAACACTGAAGCTTTCTTT. Its translation is CASSPSGTGLQNTEAFF.

The rearrangement uses TRBV29-1 and TRBJ2-5; perhaps TRBD2 as D (6 bases). Germline V gives CDR1 SQVTM, CDR2 ANQGSEA. The CDR3 consists of 13 residues. The V end lost 7 bases, the J end lost 7 bases, and 19 bases lay between the germline ends. For the CDR3, the DNA is TGCAGCGCTATTGGGACTTCGGGCGTGACCCAGTACTTC. It yields the protein CSAIGTSGVTQYF. Full variable domain (remainder filled in from reference TRBV29-1 and TRBJ2-5): SAVISQKPSRDICQRGTSLTIQCQVDSQVTMMFWYRQQPGQSLTLIATANQGSEATYESGFVIDKFPISRPNLTFSTLTVSNMSPEDSSIYLCSAIGTSGVTQYFGPGTRLLVL.

The chain uses TRBV30 and TRBJ2-5, with D uncertain. Trimming cost V 2 bases and J 4 bases, with 11 bases left between them. The CDR3 consists of 13 residues. CDR1 GTSNPN and CDR2 SVGIG come from the germline V gene (reference sequence). CDR3 in amino acids: CAWSRSLSETQYF. In nucleotides, the CDR3 is TGTGCCTGGAGTAGAAGCCTTTCAGAGACCCAGTACTTC.

The J gene is TRBJ1-1, the V gene TRBV27; the D gene is possibly TRBD1 (5 bases). V dropped 4 bases and J dropped 4 bases, with 10 bases sitting between them. In germline, CDR1 is MNHEY, CDR2 SMNVEV (reference sequence). The CDR3 has 13 amino acids. The DNA of the CDR3 is TGTGCCAGCAGTTCTACAGGTCGCACTGAAGCTTTCTTT. This translates into CASSSTGRTEAFF.

The V and J genes are TRBV27 and TRBJ2-3, with TRBD1 identical over 9 bases. The germline gives CDR1 MNHEY, CDR2 SMNVEV (reference sequence). V shed 2 bases, J shed 0 bases, and the junction held 6 bases outside the gene matches. The CDR3 runs 17 residues. The chain's CDR3 is CASSLRGTGWSTDTQYF. DNA of the CDR3: TGTGCCAGCAGTTTAAGGGGGACAGGGTGGAGCACAGATACGCAGTATTTT.

The rearrangement uses TRBV7-9 and TRBJ1-1, with D unclear. V gave up 1 base and J gave up 8 bases, with 14 bases separating them. The germline CDR1 and CDR2 sequences are SEHNR and FQNEAQ (reference sequence). The CDR3 sequence is 14 residues long. The CDR3 bases are TGTGCCAGCAGCTTAGTACCCCAGTCGCCCGAAGCTTTCTTT. This gives the protein CASSLVPQSPEAFF.

This chain links TRBV5-6 with TRBJ1-1; D is possibly TRBD1 (5 bases). Germline V gene sequence: CDR1 SGHDT, CDR2 YYEEEE. This CDR3 is 16 amino acids long. Trimming stripped 4 bases from V and 0 bases from J, with 16 bases between. This CDR3 is CASSGGVLGMNTEAFF. CDR3 DNA: TGTGCCAGCAGCGGGGGGGTCCTGGGAATGAACACTGAAGCTTTCTTT.

The genes are TRBV6-5 and TRBJ1-4; 8 nucleotides align to TRBD1. CDR1 is MNHEY and CDR2 is SVGAGI in the germline V gene. CDR3 length: 16 amino acids. With V trimmed by 2 bases and J by 8 bases, 10 bases remained unmatched. This chain's CDR3 is CASSYAPTGGYEKLFF. As DNA, the CDR3 is TGTGCCAGCAGTTACGCCCCAACAGGGGGTTACGAAAAACTGTTTTTT.

The chain combines TRBV13 with TRBJ1-2; D gene uncertain. The CDR3 is made up of 15 amino acids. V shed 0 bases and J shed 3 bases, with 11 bases lying between them. CDR1 and CDR2 (germline): PRHDT, FYEKMQ (reference sequence). This CDR3 reads CASSLGRVTYYGYTF. CDR3 bases: TGTGCCAGCAGCTTAGGGAGAGTTACTTACTATGGCTACACCTTC. The complete variable domain, with remaining parts taken from reference TRBV13 and TRBJ1-2, reads AAGVIQSPRHLIKEKRETATLKCYPIPRHDTVYWYQQGPGQDPQFLISFYEKMQSDKGSIPDRFSAQQFSDYHSELNMSSLELGDSALYFCASSLGRVTYYGYTFGSGTRLTVV.

The V and J genes are TRBV25-1 and TRBJ2-7; D gene ambiguous. The CDR3 totals 11 residues. V was cut by 5 bases and J by 6 bases, with 8 bases left in between. In germline, CDR1 is MGHDK, CDR2 SYGVNS. The CDR3 loop reads CASSRSREQYF. As DNA, the CDR3 is TGTGCCAGCAGTCGCTCTCGCGAGCAGTACTTC.

A few counts support this clone. The junction departs from the called germline gene at one end, perhaps through a read error. The chain has TRBV11-2 and TRBJ1-3; no firm D call. Germline lookup yields CDR1 SGHAT and CDR2 FQNNGV. The CDR3 is 15 residues long. The CDR3 spells CAGSPAGPSGNTIYF. Here the CDR3 DNA reads TGTGCCGGCAGCCCGGCGGGCCCCTCTGGAAACACCATATATTTT.

V usage is TRBV6-6 and J usage is TRBJ1-4; 9 nucleotides match TRBD1. Germline CDR1 reads MNHNY; CDR2 reads SVGAGI (reference sequence). CDR3 length: 16 amino acids. The V segment lost 5 bases and the J segment 6 bases; nucleotides outside the gene matches: 10. DNA for the CDR3: TGTGCCAGCAGTGGGGCCACTGGGGACAGGGATGAAAAACTGTTTTTT. Protein: CASSGATGDRDEKLFF.

The chain carries TRBV28 and TRBJ2-5; D remains ambiguous. Germline CDR1 MDHEN, CDR2 SYDVKM. The CDR3 length is 17 residues. Trimming left V 5 bases short and J 2 bases short, with 21 bases between. CDR3 sequence: CASSTRVPSHPQETQYF. The DNA for the CDR3 is TGTGCCAGCAGTACCCGCGTCCCCTCCCACCCTCAAGAGACCCAGTACTTC.

The rearrangement joins TRBV30 to TRBJ2-5; perhaps TRBD2 as D (5 bases). Between the trimmed V and J ends, which lost 2 bases and 7 bases, there was a span of 11 bases. CDR1 is GTSNPN and CDR2 is SVGIG in the germline V gene (reference sequence). The CDR3 contains 12 residues. CDR3 region: CAWSPPSGTQYF. The CDR3, as DNA: TGTGCCTGGAGTCCCCCAAGCGGGACCCAGTACTTC.

This clone is termed medium-sized. The chain is built from TRBV6-5 and TRBJ2-7; tentatively, D is TRBD2 (5 bases). Between the trimmed V and J ends, which lost 5 bases and 4 bases, there was a span of 18 bases. The CDR3 has 15 residues. CDR1 and CDR2 from the germline V gene are MNHEY and SVGAGI. The CDR3 loop is CASSVRGLTRYEQYF. DNA of the CDR3: TGTGCCAGCAGTGTCCGAGGGCTTACTAGATACGAGCAGTACTTC.

The V gene is TRBV4-3, the J gene TRBJ2-4, with 7 bases that match TRBD2. Looked up from germline, CDR1 is LGHNA and CDR2 is YSLEER. After removal of 4 bases from V and 0 bases from J, the junction contained 6 bases not matched to a gene. CDR3 length: 16 amino acids. The CDR3 here is CASSPKTGGAKNIQYF. DNA of the CDR3: TGCGCCAGCAGCCCAAAGACGGGGGGAGCCAAAAACATTCAGTACTTC.

This clone has just a few counts. CDR3 DNA: TGTGCCTCGATGAAATTTACGGAGACCCAGTACTTC. Residues: CASMKFTETQYF. V is TRBV30 and J is TRBJ2-5; the D is unclear. CDR1 and CDR2 from the germline V gene are GTSNPN and SVGIG (reference sequence). Trimming pared 7 bases from V and 5 bases from J, leaving 14 bases between. The CDR3 consists of 12 residues.

This sequence joins TRBV30 and TRBJ2-7, with TRBD2 matching 12 bases. V was pared by 2 bases and J by 7 bases, with 9 bases of the junction left unmatched. CDR1 is GTSNPN, CDR2 SVGIG, per germline (reference sequence). This CDR3 comprises 15 residues. CDR3 sequence: CAWSLRLAGAGEQYF. CDR3 bases: TGTGCCTGGAGTCTCCGACTAGCGGGAGCGGGGGAGCAGTACTTC.

V gene TRBV19 combines with J gene TRBJ1-1; D is undetermined. The germline V gene encodes CDR1 LNHDA and CDR2 SQIVND (reference sequence). The CDR3 spans 15 residues. V shed 1 base and J shed 4 bases, with 13 bases lying between them. CDR3 in DNA: TGTGCCAGTAGTATAGGAACGTTGTTAAGCACTGAAGCTTTCTTT. It yields the protein CASSIGTLLSTEAFF.

V is TRBV6-5 and J is TRBJ1-5; no definite D call. V was pared by 0 bases and J by 0 bases, with 3 bases between. Germline CDR1 is MNHEY and CDR2 is SVGAGI. The CDR3 is made up of 14 amino acids. CDR3 nucleotides: TGTGCCAGCAGTTACTCCAATAGCAATCAGCCCCAGCATTTT. This translates into CASSYSNSNQPQHF.